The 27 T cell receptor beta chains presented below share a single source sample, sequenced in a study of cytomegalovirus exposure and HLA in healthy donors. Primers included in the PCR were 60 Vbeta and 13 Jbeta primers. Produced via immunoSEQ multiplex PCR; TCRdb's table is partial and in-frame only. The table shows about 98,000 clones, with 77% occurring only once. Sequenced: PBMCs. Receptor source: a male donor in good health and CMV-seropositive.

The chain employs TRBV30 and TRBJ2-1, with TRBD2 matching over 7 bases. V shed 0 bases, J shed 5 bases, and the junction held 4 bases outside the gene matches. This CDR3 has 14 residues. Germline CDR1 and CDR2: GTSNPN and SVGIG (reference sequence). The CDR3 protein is CAWSVGTTHNEQFF. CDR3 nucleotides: TGTGCCTGGAGTGTGGGGACTACCCACAATGAGCAGTTCTTC.

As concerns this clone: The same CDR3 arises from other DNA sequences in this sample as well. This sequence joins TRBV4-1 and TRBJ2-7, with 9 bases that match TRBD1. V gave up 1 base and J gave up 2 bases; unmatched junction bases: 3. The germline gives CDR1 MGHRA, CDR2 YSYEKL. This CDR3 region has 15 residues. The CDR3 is CASSQGQGVTYEQYF. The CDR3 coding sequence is TGCGCCAGCAGCCAAGGACAGGGGGTAACCTACGAGCAGTACTTC.

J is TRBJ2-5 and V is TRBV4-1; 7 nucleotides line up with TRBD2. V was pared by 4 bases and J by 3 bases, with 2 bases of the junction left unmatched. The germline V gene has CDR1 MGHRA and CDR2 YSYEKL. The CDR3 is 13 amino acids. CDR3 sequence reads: CASSPAGKETQYF. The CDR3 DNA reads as TGCGCCAGCAGCCCAGCGGGGAAAGAGACCCAGTACTTC.

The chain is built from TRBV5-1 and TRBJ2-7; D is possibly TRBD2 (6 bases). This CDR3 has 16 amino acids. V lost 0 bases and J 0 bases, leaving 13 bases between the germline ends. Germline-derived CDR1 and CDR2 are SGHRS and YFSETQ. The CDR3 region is CASSLGDFLSSYEQYF. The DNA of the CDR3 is TGCGCCAGCAGCTTGGGGGACTTCCTTAGCTCCTACGAGCAGTACTTC.

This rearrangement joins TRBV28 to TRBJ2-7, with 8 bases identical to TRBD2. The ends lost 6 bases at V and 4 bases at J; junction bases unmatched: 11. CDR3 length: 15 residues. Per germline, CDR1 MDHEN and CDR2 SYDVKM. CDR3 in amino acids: CASSYSGSALYEQYF. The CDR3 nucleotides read TGTGCCAGCAGCTACAGCGGGAGCGCTTTATACGAGCAGTACTTC.

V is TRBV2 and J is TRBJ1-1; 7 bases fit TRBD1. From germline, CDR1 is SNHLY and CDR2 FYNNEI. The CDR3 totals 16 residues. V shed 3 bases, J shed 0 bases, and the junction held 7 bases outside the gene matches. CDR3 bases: TGTGCCAGCAGTGAGTTCGGGACAGTCATGAACACTGAAGCTTTCTTT. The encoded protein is CASSEFGTVMNTEAFF.

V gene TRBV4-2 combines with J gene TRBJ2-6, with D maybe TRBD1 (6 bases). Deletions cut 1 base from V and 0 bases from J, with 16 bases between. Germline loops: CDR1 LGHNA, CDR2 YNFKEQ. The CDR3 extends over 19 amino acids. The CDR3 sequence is CASSQVTGIRGSGANVLTF. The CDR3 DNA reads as TGTGCCAGCAGCCAAGTTACAGGGATTAGGGGCTCTGGGGCCAACGTCCTGACTTTC.

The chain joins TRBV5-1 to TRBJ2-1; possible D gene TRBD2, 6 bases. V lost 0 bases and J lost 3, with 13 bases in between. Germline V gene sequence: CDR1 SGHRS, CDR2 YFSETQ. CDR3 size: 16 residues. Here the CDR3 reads CASSLAGTGGYNEQFF. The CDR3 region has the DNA TGCGCCAGCAGCTTGGCAGGGACCGGGGGCTACAATGAGCAGTTCTTC.

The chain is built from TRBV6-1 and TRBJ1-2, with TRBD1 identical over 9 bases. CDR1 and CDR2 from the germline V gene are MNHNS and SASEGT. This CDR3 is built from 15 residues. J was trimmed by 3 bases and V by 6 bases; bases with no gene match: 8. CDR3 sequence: CASRILQGAHYGYTF. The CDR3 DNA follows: TGTGCCAGCAGGATTCTACAGGGGGCCCACTATGGCTACACCTTC.

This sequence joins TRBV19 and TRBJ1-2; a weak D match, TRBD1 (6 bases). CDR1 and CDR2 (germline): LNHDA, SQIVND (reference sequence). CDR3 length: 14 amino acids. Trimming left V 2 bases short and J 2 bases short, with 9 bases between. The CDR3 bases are TGTGCCAGTAGTATATCGCAGGGGAACTATGGCTACACCTTC. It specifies CASSISQGNYGYTF.

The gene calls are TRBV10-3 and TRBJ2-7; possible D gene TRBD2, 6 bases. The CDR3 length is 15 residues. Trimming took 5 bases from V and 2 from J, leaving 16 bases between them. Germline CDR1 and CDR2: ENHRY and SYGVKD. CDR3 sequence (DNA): TGTGCCATCAGTCTACTTGTTCGGGGGACCTACGAGCAGTACTTC. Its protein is CAISLLVRGTYEQYF.

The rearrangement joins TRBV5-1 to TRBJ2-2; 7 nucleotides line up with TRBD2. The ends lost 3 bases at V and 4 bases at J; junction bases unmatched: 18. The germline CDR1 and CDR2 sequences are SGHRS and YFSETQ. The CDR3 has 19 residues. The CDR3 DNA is TGCGCCAGCAGCTCGTCCCCAGGGCTGGCGGGAGCGGCCACCGGGGAGCTGTTTTTT. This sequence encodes CASSSSPGLAGAATGELFF.

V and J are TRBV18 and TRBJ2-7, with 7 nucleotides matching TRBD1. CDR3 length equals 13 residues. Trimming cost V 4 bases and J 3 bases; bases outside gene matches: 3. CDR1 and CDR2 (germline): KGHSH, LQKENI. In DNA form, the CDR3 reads TGTGCCAGCTCACGACAGGGCCGCTACGAGCAGTACTTC. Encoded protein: CASSRQGRYEQYF.

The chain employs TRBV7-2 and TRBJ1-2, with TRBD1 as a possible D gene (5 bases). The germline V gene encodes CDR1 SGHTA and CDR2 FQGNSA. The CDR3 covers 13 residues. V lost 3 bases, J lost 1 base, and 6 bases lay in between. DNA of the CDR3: TGTGCCAGCAGCTTGCAGGGTAACTATGGCTACACCTTC. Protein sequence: CASSLQGNYGYTF. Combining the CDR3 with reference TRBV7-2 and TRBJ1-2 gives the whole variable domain GAGVSQSPSNKVTEKGKDVELRCDPISGHTALYWYRQSLGQGLEFLIYFQGNSAPDKSGLPSDRFSAERTGGSVSTLTIQRTQQEDSAVYLCASSLQGNYGYTFGSGTRLTVV.

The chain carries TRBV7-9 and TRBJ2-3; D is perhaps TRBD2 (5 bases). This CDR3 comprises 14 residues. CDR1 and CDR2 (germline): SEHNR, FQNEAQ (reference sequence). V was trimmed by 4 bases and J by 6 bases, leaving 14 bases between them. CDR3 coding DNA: TGTGCCAGCAGCTCCCTCGGGGTTATGGATACGCAGTATTTT. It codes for CASSSLGVMDTQYF.

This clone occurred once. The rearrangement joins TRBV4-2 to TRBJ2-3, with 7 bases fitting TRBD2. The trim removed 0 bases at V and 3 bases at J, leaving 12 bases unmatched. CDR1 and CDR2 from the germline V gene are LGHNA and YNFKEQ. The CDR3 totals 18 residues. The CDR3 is CASSQDRAGGGPTDTQYF. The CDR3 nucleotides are TGTGCCAGCAGCCAAGATAGGGCCGGGGGAGGGCCGACAGATACGCAGTATTTT.

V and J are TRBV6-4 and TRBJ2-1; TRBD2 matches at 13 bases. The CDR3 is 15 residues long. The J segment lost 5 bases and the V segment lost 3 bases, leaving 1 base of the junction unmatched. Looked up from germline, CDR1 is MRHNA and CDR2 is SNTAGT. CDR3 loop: CASSEGTSGDNEQFF. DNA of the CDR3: TGTGCCAGCAGTGAGGGGACTAGCGGGGACAATGAGCAGTTCTTC.

CDR3 amino acids: CASSVDLSGGREQFF. CDR3 sequence (DNA): TGTGCCAGCAGCGTAGACCTATCAGGGGGCCGTGAGCAGTTCTTC. V and J are TRBV9 and TRBJ2-1, with 8 bases that match TRBD1. The CDR3 covers 15 residues. Trimming cost V 0 bases and J 9 bases; bases outside gene matches: 8. CDR1 is SGDLS, CDR2 YYNGEE, per germline.

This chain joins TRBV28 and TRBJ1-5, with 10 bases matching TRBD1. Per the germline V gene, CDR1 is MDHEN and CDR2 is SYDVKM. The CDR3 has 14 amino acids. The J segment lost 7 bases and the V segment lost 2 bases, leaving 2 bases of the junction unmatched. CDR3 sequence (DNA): TGTGCCAGCAGTTTAAGACAGGGGGCCCAGCCCCAGCATTTT. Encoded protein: CASSLRQGAQPQHF.

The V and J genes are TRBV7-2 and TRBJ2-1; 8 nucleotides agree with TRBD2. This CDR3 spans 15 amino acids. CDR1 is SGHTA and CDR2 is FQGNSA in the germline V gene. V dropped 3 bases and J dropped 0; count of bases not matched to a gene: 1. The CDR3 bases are TGTGCCAGCAGCTTGGGGACTAGCTCCTACAATGAGCAGTTCTTC. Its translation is CASSLGTSSYNEQFF.

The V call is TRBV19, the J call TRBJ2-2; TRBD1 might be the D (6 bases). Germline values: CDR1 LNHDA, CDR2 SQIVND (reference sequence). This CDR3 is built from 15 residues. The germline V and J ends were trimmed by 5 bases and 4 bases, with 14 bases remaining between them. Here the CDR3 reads CASSPRRQATGELFF. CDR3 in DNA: TGTGCCAGTAGTCCCAGACGACAGGCCACCGGGGAGCTGTTTTTT.

This CDR3 is CASSYSHGGADTQYF. As DNA, the CDR3 is TGTGCCAGCAGTTACTCCCACGGGGGAGCAGATACGCAGTATTTT. The chain joins TRBV6-5 to TRBJ2-3; maybe TRBD2 (6 bases). The germline V gene encodes CDR1 MNHEY and CDR2 SVGAGI. The V end lost 0 bases, the J end lost 4 bases, and 11 bases lay between the germline ends. This CDR3 region has 15 residues.

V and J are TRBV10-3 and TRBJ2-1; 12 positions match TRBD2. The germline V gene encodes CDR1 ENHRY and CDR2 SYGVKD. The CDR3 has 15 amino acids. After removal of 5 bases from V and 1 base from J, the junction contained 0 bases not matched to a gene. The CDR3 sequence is CAISLAGGSYNEQFF. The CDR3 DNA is TGTGCCATCAGTCTAGCGGGAGGGTCCTACAATGAGCAGTTCTTC.

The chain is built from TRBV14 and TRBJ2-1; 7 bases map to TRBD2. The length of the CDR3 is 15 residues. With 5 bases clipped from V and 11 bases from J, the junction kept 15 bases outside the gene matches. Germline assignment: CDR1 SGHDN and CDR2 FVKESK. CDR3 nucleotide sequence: TGTGCCAGCAGCTACACTCGCCAAACCGGGACTAAGCAGTTCTTC. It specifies CASSYTRQTGTKQFF.

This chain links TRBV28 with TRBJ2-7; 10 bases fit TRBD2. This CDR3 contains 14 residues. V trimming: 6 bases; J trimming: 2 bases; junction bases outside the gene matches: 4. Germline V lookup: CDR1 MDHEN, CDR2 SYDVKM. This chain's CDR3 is CASRGTSGTYEQYF. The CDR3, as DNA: TGTGCCAGCAGGGGAACTAGCGGGACCTACGAGCAGTACTTC.

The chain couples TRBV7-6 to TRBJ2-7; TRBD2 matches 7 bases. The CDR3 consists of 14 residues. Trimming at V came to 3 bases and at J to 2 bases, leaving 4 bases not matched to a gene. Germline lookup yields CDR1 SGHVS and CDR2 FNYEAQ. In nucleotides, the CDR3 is TGTGCCAGCAGCTTGGGGGGACTAACCTACGAGCAGTACTTC. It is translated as CASSLGGLTYEQYF. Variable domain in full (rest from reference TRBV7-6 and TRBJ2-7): GAGVSQSPRYKVTKRGQDVALRCDPISGHVSLYWYRQALGQGPEFLTYFNYEAQQDKSGLPNDRFSAERPEGSISTLTIQRTEQRDSAMYRCASSLGGLTYEQYFGPGTRLTVT.

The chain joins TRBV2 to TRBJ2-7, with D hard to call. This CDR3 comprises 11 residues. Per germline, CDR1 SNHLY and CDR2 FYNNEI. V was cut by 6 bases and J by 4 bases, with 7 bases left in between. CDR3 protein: CASRLSYEQYF. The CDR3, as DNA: TGTGCCAGCAGGCTCAGTTACGAGCAGTACTTC. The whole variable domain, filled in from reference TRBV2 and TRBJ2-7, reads EPEVTQTPSHQVTQMGQEVILRCVPISNHLYFYWYRQILGQKVEFLVSFYNNEISEKSEIFDDQFSVERPDGSNFTLKIRSTKLEDSAMYFCASRLSYEQYFGPGTRLTVT.